There are a few counts of the clone carrying this T cell receptor (beta chain). Its antigen remains unknown. The germline V gene has CDR1 KGHSH and CDR2 LQKENI. CDR3 length: 14 residues. J gave up 3 bases and V 5 bases, and 7 bases lay outside the gene matches. Amplification yielded TCR beta CDR3 regions, with RNA transcripts as the source. HTBI primers were the set used in a first-round RT-PCR of the TCR CDR3. MiXCR was run by TCRdb on the multiplex PCR reads, yielding one entry per CDR3 protein. The repertoire has around 610,000 distinct CDR3 sequences, roughly 14% of them found once; the top ten carry roughly 4.3%. These data belong to a study of T cells in Graves' hyperthyroidism and ophthalmopathy. Regarding the study as a whole: Peripheral blood also featured most of the thyroid clonotypes expanded above 0.001. Onset of ophthalmopathy came a median approximately 6 months after the model predicted it.

The sequence derives from a woman in her thirties or forties with Graves' ophthalmopathy. V gene TRBV18 combines with J gene TRBJ2-7, with TRBD1 matching over 7 bases. Material: blood. The CDR3 DNA follows: TGTGCCAGCTCATCTCAGCAGGGGGACTACGAGCAGTACTTC. This codes for CASSSQQGDYEQYF.